This is a list of T cell receptor beta chains from one sample in a study of blood T cell repertoires in COVID-19. Sequencing used immunoSEQ multiplex PCR; TCRdb keeps in-frame clones, though not all of them. This table has 200,000 to 250,000 clones, under 85% appearing once. The specimen was peripheral blood. These receptors came from a woman younger than 45 with COVID-19, enrolled during active disease. CDR3s include the opening cysteine and the closing phenylalanine or tryptophan. D genes are given only for firm matches. Clone size appears in some rows only: once, few, many, or a class for an expanded clone.

>TRBJ2-4|NA|NA|TRBV5-4
CASSLGSDQNIQYF
TGTGCCAGCAGCTTGGGCTCAGATCAAAACATTCAGTACTTC
>TRBJ2-7|NA|NA|TRBV20-1
CSASFRGREQYF
TGCAGTGCTAGTTTCAGGGGAAGAGAGCAGTACTTC
>TRBJ2-3|NA|NA|TRBV9
CASSERGGWRDTQYF
TGTGCCAGCAGCGAGAGAGGTGGGTGGCGAGATACGCAGTATTTT
>TRBJ2-5|NA|NA|TRBV7-7
CASSPLRTQPDQETQYF
TGTGCCAGCAGCCCTTTAAGGACACAGCCTGACCAAGAGACCCAGTACTTC
>TRBJ2-4|few|NA|TRBV7-9
CASSAGPGDKNIQYF
TGTGCCAGCAGCGCGGGCCCAGGGGATAAAAACATTCAGTACTTC
>TRBJ2-3|NA|NA|TRBV6-2/TRBV6-3
CASSFTLAEDTQYF
TGTGCCAGCAGTTTCACCTTAGCGGAAGATACGCAGTATTTT
>TRBJ2-2|NA|NA|TRBV7-9
CASSLEAVGTGELFF
TGTGCCAGCAGCTTAGAAGCGGTCGGCACCGGGGAGCTGTTTTTT
>TRBJ2-1|NA|NA|TRBV19
CASSIQLAGSNEQFF
TGTGCCAGTAGTATCCAACTAGCAGGATCTAATGAGCAGTTCTTC
>TRBJ1-1|NA|NA|TRBV15
CATSRDPRTANTEAFF
TGTGCCACCAGCAGAGATCCCAGGACAGCGAACACTGAAGCTTTCTTT
>TRBJ1-2|NA|NA|TRBV7-2
CASSHARDYGYTF
TGTGCCAGCAGCCACGCTCGAGACTATGGCTACACCTTC
>TRBJ2-7|NA|NA|TRBV5-6
CASSLVDSSYEQYF
TGTGCCAGCAGCTTGGTTGACAGCTCCTACGAGCAGTACTTC
>TRBJ1-2|NA|TRBD1|TRBV28
CASTPVQGQFYGYTF
TGTGCCAGCACCCCAGTGCAGGGACAGTTCTATGGCTACACCTTC
>TRBJ2-1|NA|TRBD1|TRBV7-9
CASLGTGGNNEQFF
TGTGCCAGCCTGGGGACAGGGGGTAACAATGAGCAGTTCTTC
>TRBJ1-5|NA|TRBD1|TRBV6-6
CASSRTGQNQPQHF
TGTGCCAGCAGCCGGACAGGACAGAATCAGCCCCAGCATTTT
>TRBJ2-5|NA|NA|TRBV7-2
CASSPQYSKETQYF
TGTGCCAGCAGCCCCCAGTATAGCAAAGAGACCCAGTACTTC
>TRBJ1-5|few|NA|TRBV5-3
CASQRLGTVNQPQHF
TGTGCCAGTCAAAGGCTGGGCACAGTTAATCAGCCCCAGCATTTT
>TRBJ2-1|NA|TRBD2|TRBV5-1
CASSFSGGAISSYNEQFF
TGCGCCAGCAGCTTTAGCGGGGGGGCAATTAGTTCCTACAATGAGCAGTTCTTC
>TRBJ1-1|NA|TRBD1|TRBV12-3/TRBV12-4
CASTTGERTEAFF
TGTGCCAGCACCACAGGGGAACGCACTGAAGCTTTCTTT
>TRBJ2-6|NA|TRBD2|TRBV11-2
CASSFEGRVDGANVLTF
TGTGCCAGCAGCTTTGAGGGGAGGGTGGATGGGGCCAACGTCCTGACTTTC
>TRBJ1-1|NA|NA|TRBV7-9
CASSTEQGFGTEAFF
TGTGCCAGCAGCACTGAACAGGGATTCGGTACTGAAGCTTTCTTT
>TRBJ2-2|NA|TRBD1|TRBV12-3/TRBV12-4
CAAGTGYTGELFF
TGTGCCGCCGGGACAGGATACACCGGGGAGCTGTTTTTT
>TRBJ1-1|NA|NA|TRBV7-8
CASSFAGVLNTEAFF
TGTGCCAGCAGCTTCGCGGGGGTGTTGAACACTGAAGCTTTCTTT
>TRBJ2-7|NA|TRBD1|TRBV6-6
CASSYDNRGGYEQYF
TGTGCCAGCAGTTACGACAACAGGGGTGGCTACGAGCAGTACTTC
>TRBJ2-1|NA|NA|TRBV30
CAWSPTGLQQFF
TGTGCCTGGAGTCCCACGGGACTGCAGCAGTTCTTC
>TRBJ1-4|few|NA|TRBV27
CASSLLAPGRAGGEKLFF
TGTGCCAGCAGTTTATTAGCTCCCGGACGCGCGGGGGGTGAAAAACTGTTTTTT
>TRBJ2-2|few|TRBD2|TRBV7-3
CASSLQAGANTGELFF
TGTGCCAGCAGCTTACAGGCGGGGGCGAACACCGGGGAGCTGTTTTTT
>TRBJ1-3|NA|NA|TRBV3-1/TRBV3-2
CASSRRQELASGNTIYF
TGTGCCAGCAGCCGAAGACAGGAACTCGCCTCTGGAAACACCATATATTTT
>TRBJ2-2|once|NA|TRBV11-2
CASSSLGGATGELFF
TGTGCCAGCAGCTCCTTGGGGGGGGCCACCGGGGAGCTGTTTTTT
>TRBJ2-1|NA|NA|TRBV19
CASSDFSYNEQFF
TGTGCCAGTAGTGACTTCTCCTACAATGAGCAGTTCTTC
>TRBJ1-1|NA|NA|TRBV19
CASRTDGATEAFF
TGTGCCAGTAGGACCGATGGAGCCACTGAAGCTTTCTTT
>TRBJ2-2|NA|TRBD1|TRBV11-3
CASSFAGQGNTGELFF
TGTGCCAGCAGCTTCGCCGGACAGGGAAACACCGGGGAGCTGTTTTTT
>TRBJ2-1|NA|TRBD2|TRBV13
CASSSGGAGDEQFF
TGTGCCAGCAGCTCCGGGGGGGCCGGCGATGAGCAGTTCTTC
>TRBJ1-5|few|NA|TRBV4-1
CASSHQGSNQPQHF
TGCGCCAGCAGCCACCAGGGTAGCAATCAGCCCCAGCATTTT
>TRBJ2-5|NA|NA|TRBV5-8
CASSLAVGGGETQYF
TGTGCCAGCAGCTTGGCGGTCGGTGGAGGGGAGACCCAGTACTTC
>TRBJ1-5|once|TRBD1|TRBV6-5
CASRGTGNQPQHF
TGTGCCAGCAGGGGGACAGGCAATCAGCCCCAGCATTTT
>TRBJ1-3|NA|NA|TRBV5-5
CASSDVRVRTGNTIYF
TGTGCCAGCAGCGACGTCAGGGTTCGAACTGGAAACACCATATATTTT
>TRBJ2-2|NA|TRBD1|TRBV9
CASSFGPGTGNTGELFF
TGTGCCAGCAGCTTCGGACCGGGGACAGGGAACACCGGGGAGCTGTTTTTT
>TRBJ2-7|NA|TRBD1|TRBV9
CASSPGQGAYEQYF
TGTGCCAGCAGCCCGGGACAGGGAGCCTACGAGCAGTACTTC
>TRBJ2-3|NA|TRBD2|TRBV5-1
CASSLEAGGSADTQYF
TGCGCCAGCAGCTTGGAGGCGGGGGGGAGTGCGGATACGCAGTATTTT
>TRBJ2-3|NA|TRBD1|TRBV9
CASSQGDDTDTQYF
TGTGCCAGCAGCCAGGGGGACGACACAGATACGCAGTATTTT
>TRBJ1-6|NA|NA|TRBV11-2
CASSQMGGDAPLHF
TGTGCCAGCAGCCAGATGGGGGGGGACGCACCCCTCCACTTT